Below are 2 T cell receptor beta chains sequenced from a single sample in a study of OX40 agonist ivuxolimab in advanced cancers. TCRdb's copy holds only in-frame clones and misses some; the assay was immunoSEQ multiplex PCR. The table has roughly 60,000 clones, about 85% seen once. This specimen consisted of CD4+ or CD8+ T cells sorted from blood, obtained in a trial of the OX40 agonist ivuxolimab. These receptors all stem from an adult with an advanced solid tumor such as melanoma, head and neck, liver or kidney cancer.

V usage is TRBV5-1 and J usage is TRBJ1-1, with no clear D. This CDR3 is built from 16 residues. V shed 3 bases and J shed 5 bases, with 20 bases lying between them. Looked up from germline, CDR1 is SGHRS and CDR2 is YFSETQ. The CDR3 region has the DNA TGCGCCAGCAGCTCTTCGGGCCTCGAGACGGGAACTGAAGCTTTCTTT. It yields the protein CASSSSGLETGTEAFF.

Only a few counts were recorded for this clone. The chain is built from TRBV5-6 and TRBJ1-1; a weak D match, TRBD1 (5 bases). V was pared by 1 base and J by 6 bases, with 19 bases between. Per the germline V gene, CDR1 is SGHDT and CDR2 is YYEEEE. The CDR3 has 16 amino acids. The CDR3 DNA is TGTGCCAGCAGCTTGTTGCGGGGACTCGGTGTGGCTGAAGCTTTCTTT. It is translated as CASSLLRGLGVAEAFF.